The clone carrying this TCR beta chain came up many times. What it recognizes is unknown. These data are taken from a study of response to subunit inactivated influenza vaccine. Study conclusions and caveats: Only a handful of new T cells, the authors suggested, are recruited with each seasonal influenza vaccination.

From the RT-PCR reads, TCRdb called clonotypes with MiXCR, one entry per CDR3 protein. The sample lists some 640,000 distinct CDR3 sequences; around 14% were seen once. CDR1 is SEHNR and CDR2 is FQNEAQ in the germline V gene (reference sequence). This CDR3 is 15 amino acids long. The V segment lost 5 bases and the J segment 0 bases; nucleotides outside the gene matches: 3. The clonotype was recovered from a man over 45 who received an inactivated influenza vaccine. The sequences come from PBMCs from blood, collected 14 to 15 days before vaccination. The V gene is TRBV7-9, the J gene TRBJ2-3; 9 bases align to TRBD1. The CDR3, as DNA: TGTGCCAGCAGCACCGGACAGGGGAGCACAGATACGCAGTATTTT. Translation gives CASSTGQGSTDTQYF.